The 27 T cell receptor beta chains below all came from one sample that was sequenced in a study of blood T cell repertoires in COVID-19. The protocol was immunoSEQ multiplex PCR, while the TCRdb copy is restricted to in-frame clones and leaves out a portion. This sample yields about 100,000 clones, of which about 80% are seen a single time; around 10% belongs to the top ten. Sequencing was done on a sample of peripheral blood. All receptors come from a woman aged 70-85 years with acute or convalescent COVID-19.

This chain uses TRBV7-2 with TRBJ2-1; 7 bases line up with TRBD2. Germline assignment: CDR1 SGHTA and CDR2 FQGNSA. The CDR3 runs 16 residues. The J segment lost 10 bases and the V segment lost 4 bases, leaving 16 bases of the junction unmatched. CDR3 residues: CASSSQAGLQPGEQFF. The CDR3 DNA reads as TGTGCCAGCAGCTCCCAGGCGGGACTACAGCCAGGGGAGCAGTTCTTC.

This CDR3 is CASTRRRRNTEAFF. The CDR3, as DNA: TGTGCCAGCACCCGGAGACGTCGGAACACTGAAGCTTTCTTT. The V call is TRBV28, the J call TRBJ1-1, with D unclear. CDR3 length: 14 residues. Per germline, CDR1 MDHEN and CDR2 SYDVKM. Trimming shortened V by 7 bases and J by 1 base, and 13 bases separated the two germline ends.

Written as DNA, the CDR3 is TGTGCCAGCAGTTTTTCAGGGTGGGCTGAAGCTTTCTTT. Amino acid sequence: CASSFSGWAEAFF. The chain has TRBV12-3 or TRBV12-4 and TRBJ1-1; TRBD1 might be the D (5 bases). V lost 3 bases and J 6 bases, leaving 11 bases between the germline ends. This CDR3 contains 13 residues.

This chain joins TRBV5-1 and TRBJ2-1, with TRBD2 as a possible D gene (7 bases). This CDR3 region has 15 residues. Germline CDR1 and CDR2: SGHRS and YFSETQ. Trimming took 3 bases from V and 5 from J, leaving 15 bases between them. The CDR3 coding sequence is TGCGCCAGCAGCTCCGGACTAGGGGGGCACAATGAGCAGTTCTTC. Translation: CASSSGLGGHNEQFF.

This clone has only one observation. V and J are TRBV6-6 and TRBJ1-6; TRBD1 aligns across 8 bases. Unmatched junction bases numbered 4, after V lost 2 bases and J lost 7 bases. The CDR3 is made up of 15 amino acids. The germline V gene encodes CDR1 MNHNY and CDR2 SVGAGI (reference sequence). CDR3 amino acids: CASSYAGQENSPLHF. CDR3 coding DNA: TGTGCCAGCAGTTACGCGGGACAGGAAAATTCACCCCTCCACTTT.

In this sample, this clone turned up a few times. This chain uses TRBV4-1 with TRBJ1-5; TRBD1 aligns across 7 bases. The CDR3 is made up of 17 amino acids. Losses at the gene ends were 2 bases for V and 9 bases for J; bases not matched to a gene: 16. From germline, CDR1 is MGHRA and CDR2 YSYEKL. Here the CDR3 reads CASSQFIIRQGLMPQHF. CDR3 nucleotide sequence: TGCGCCAGCAGCCAATTTATAATCCGACAGGGATTAATGCCCCAGCATTTT.

This clone was detected once. This sequence joins TRBV9 and TRBJ2-1; 10 bases match TRBD2. This CDR3 is built from 15 residues. The V segment lost 5 bases and the J segment 8 bases; nucleotides outside the gene matches: 10. The germline V gene encodes CDR1 SGDLS and CDR2 YYNGEE. Here the CDR3 DNA reads TGTGCCAGCAGTAGGGAGGGGACTAGCGAGTATGAGCAGTTCTTC. This codes for CASSREGTSEYEQFF.

This chain joins TRBV7-9 and TRBJ1-2; no definite D call. The V end was cut by 7 bases, the J end by 2 bases, with 14 bases between. CDR1 SEHNR and CDR2 FQNEAQ come from the germline V gene (reference sequence). CDR3 length: 14 residues. The CDR3 loop is CASNSGGPNYGYTF. The CDR3 nucleotides read TGTGCCAGCAACTCGGGAGGGCCAAACTATGGCTACACCTTC.

This chain links TRBV6-5 with TRBJ1-5, with TRBD1 as a possible D gene (5 bases). This CDR3 is built from 13 residues. Deletions cut 6 bases from V and 6 bases from J, with 12 bases between. Germline V lookup: CDR1 MNHEY, CDR2 SVGAGI. The CDR3 region is CASSSTGSQPQHF. CDR3 DNA: TGTGCCAGCAGCAGTACAGGCAGTCAGCCCCAGCATTTT.

The rearrangement uses TRBV13 and TRBJ2-5, with D possibly matching TRBD1 (5 bases). This CDR3 has 14 amino acids. V lost 3 bases to trimming and J lost 3 bases, with 11 bases between them. Germline CDR1 is PRHDT and CDR2 is FYEKMQ (reference sequence). The CDR3 DNA reads as TGTGCCAGCAGCTTGGGGCGTTCCAAAGAGACCCAGTACTTC. Translation: CASSLGRSKETQYF. Using reference TRBV13 and TRBJ2-5 for the parts outside the CDR3, the full variable domain is AAGVIQSPRHLIKEKRETATLKCYPIPRHDTVYWYQQGPGQDPQFLISFYEKMQSDKGSIPDRFSAQQFSDYHSELNMSSLELGDSALYFCASSLGRSKETQYFGPGTRLLVL.

The chain couples TRBV6-5 to TRBJ2-3; TRBD1 matches at 9 bases. The V gene end was trimmed by 2 bases and the J gene end by 3 bases; junction bases not matched to a gene: 6. The CDR3 is 16 residues long. From germline, CDR1 is MNHEY and CDR2 SVGAGI. The CDR3 reads CASSYQGQGGTDTQYF. In DNA, the CDR3 is TGTGCCAGCAGTTACCAGGGACAGGGAGGGACAGATACGCAGTATTTT.

The V gene is TRBV7-6, the J gene TRBJ1-6, with TRBD1 matching 9 bases. The V gene end was trimmed by 4 bases and the J gene end by 6 bases; junction bases not matched to a gene: 13. The germline CDR1 and CDR2 sequences are SGHVS and FNYEAQ. CDR3 length: 18 amino acids. CDR3 amino acids: CASSSGTGRILPNSPLHF. CDR3 coding DNA: TGTGCCAGCAGCTCCGGGACAGGGAGGATCCTCCCTAATTCACCCCTCCACTTT.

The rearrangement links TRBV6-5 to TRBJ2-7; TRBD1 matches at 8 bases. The length of the CDR3 is 15 residues. Per the germline V gene, CDR1 is MNHEY and CDR2 is SVGAGI. V lost 0 bases to trimming and J lost 2 bases; unmatched junction nucleotides: 3. CDR3 nucleotides: TGTGCCAGCAGTTACTCGGCCAGGGGGCCCTACGAGCAGTACTTC. Residues: CASSYSARGPYEQYF.

This chain connects TRBV6-5 to TRBJ2-5; perhaps TRBD2 as D (6 bases). The CDR3 extends over 14 amino acids. Trimming left V 2 bases short and J 5 bases short, with 12 bases between. Germline CDR1 is MNHEY and CDR2 is SVGAGI. The CDR3 loop reads CASSYRHRGETQYF. The CDR3 coding sequence is TGTGCCAGCAGTTACCGGCATCGGGGGGAGACCCAGTACTTC.

The V and J genes are TRBV27 and TRBJ1-1; 10 nucleotides line up with TRBD1. The CDR3 is 12 residues long. Germline V gives CDR1 MNHEY, CDR2 SMNVEV (reference sequence). V lost 4 bases, J lost 7 bases, and 0 bases stayed unmatched. The CDR3 region is CASSWTGGEAFF. The CDR3 nucleotides are TGTGCCAGCAGTTGGACAGGGGGTGAAGCTTTCTTT.

The chain combines TRBV19 with TRBJ2-3, with TRBD1 matching over 8 bases. J was trimmed by 6 bases and V by 2 bases; bases with no gene match: 13. The CDR3 has 17 amino acids. Per germline, CDR1 LNHDA and CDR2 SQIVND (reference sequence). DNA of the CDR3: TGTGCCAGTAGTATATCCTCCAGGGGGCAAGTCAGGGATACGCAGTATTTT. Its protein is CASSISSRGQVRDTQYF.

CDR3 in DNA: TGTGCCAGCGATTTCGGCGGGAACAATCAGCCCCAGCATTTT. This encodes CASDFGGNNQPQHF. The chain joins TRBV6-5 to TRBJ1-5, with D hard to call. V was pared by 8 bases and J by 3 bases, with 14 bases between. Germline V gene sequence: CDR1 MNHEY, CDR2 SVGAGI. The CDR3 consists of 14 residues.

A few counts support this clone. The chain has TRBV19 and TRBJ2-3; a weak D match, TRBD2 (6 bases). The germline V gene has CDR1 LNHDA and CDR2 SQIVND (reference sequence). The CDR3 extends over 16 amino acids. The germline V and J ends were trimmed by 3 bases and 2 bases, with 15 bases remaining between them. CDR3 in amino acids: CASSMGLGRTTDTQYF. In nucleotides, the CDR3 is TGTGCCAGTAGTATGGGACTCGGACGGACCACAGATACGCAGTATTTT.

V and J are TRBV12-3 or TRBV12-4 and TRBJ1-5, with D uncertain. The CDR3 consists of 13 residues. Trimming removed 2 bases at V and 8 bases at J, with 10 bases between. The CDR3 nucleotides are TGTGCCAGCAGTTTACAAGGGAGGGAGCCCCAGCATTTT. Protein sequence: CASSLQGREPQHF.

The chain carries TRBV9 and TRBJ2-3; no firm D call. Trimming cost V 4 bases and J 2 bases, with 8 bases left between them. The CDR3 is made up of 13 amino acids. Per germline, CDR1 SGDLS and CDR2 YYNGEE. The CDR3 coding sequence is TGTGCCAGCAGCTCGACTTACACAGATACGCAGTATTTT. This gives the protein CASSSTYTDTQYF.

CDR3 region: CASSARTGYTTEQFF. The CDR3 coding sequence is TGTGCCAGCAGCGCACGGACAGGGTATACTACTGAGCAGTTCTTC. The V gene is TRBV7-3, the J gene TRBJ2-1; 8 nucleotides align to TRBD1. The CDR3 has 15 amino acids. Germline V CDR1 and CDR2: SGHTA, FQGTGA. The trim removed 5 bases at V and 9 bases at J, leaving 12 bases unmatched.

The J gene is TRBJ2-4, the V gene TRBV4-1; tentative D call: TRBD2 (5 bases). CDR1 and CDR2 from the germline V gene are MGHRA and YSYEKL. Trimming pared 1 base from V and 4 bases from J, leaving 11 bases between. The CDR3 is 15 residues long. CDR3 loop: CASSQVAREKNIQYF. The CDR3 DNA sequence: TGCGCCAGCAGCCAAGTGGCGAGGGAGAAAAACATTCAGTACTTC.

The chain combines TRBV7-8 with TRBJ2-3; D might be TRBD1 (6 bases). The CDR3 runs to 14 residues. V was trimmed by 2 bases and J by 5 bases, leaving 11 bases between them. Germline V gives CDR1 SGHVS, CDR2 FQNEAQ. The CDR3 coding sequence is TGTGCCAGCAGCTTAAGGGGCAGGGGAGATACGCAGTATTTT. Translated, it gives CASSLRGRGDTQYF.

The V call is TRBV30, the J call TRBJ2-2, with D tentatively TRBD1 (6 bases). The germline V gene has CDR1 GTSNPN and CDR2 SVGIG (reference sequence). CDR3 length equals 16 residues. V was cut by 0 bases and J by 4 bases, with 15 bases left in between. In DNA form, the CDR3 reads TGTGCCTGGAGTGTACTCCCCCCAGGGGTCACCGGGGAGCTGTTTTTT. This translates into CAWSVLPPGVTGELFF.

The gene calls are TRBV9 and TRBJ2-3, with 12 bases fitting TRBD2. J was trimmed by 2 bases and V by 5 bases; bases with no gene match: 6. From germline, CDR1 is SGDLS and CDR2 YYNGEE. CDR3 length: 16 amino acids. The CDR3 is CASSGLAGKNTDTQYF. Here the CDR3 DNA reads TGTGCCAGCAGTGGACTAGCGGGGAAAAACACAGATACGCAGTATTTT. The full variable domain, in which reference TRBV9 and TRBJ2-3 provide the parts outside the CDR3, is DSGVTQTPKHLITATGQRVTLRCSPRSGDLSVYWYQQSLDQGLQFLIQYYNGEERAKGNILERFSAQQFPDLHSELNLSSLELGDSALYFCASSGLAGKNTDTQYFGPGTRLTVL.

The J gene is TRBJ1-6, the V gene TRBV6-5; 8 bases map to TRBD1. Germline trimming cut 11 bases from V and 7 bases from J; bases unmatched to any gene: 13. CDR1 MNHEY and CDR2 SVGAGI come from the germline V gene. The CDR3 is made up of 15 amino acids. The CDR3 DNA is TGTGCCTCCCAGGGGGCAGGTTTAGGGAATTCACCCCTCCACTTT. Translation: CASQGAGLGNSPLHF.

The J gene is TRBJ2-5, the V gene TRBV7-2; 12 positions agree with TRBD2. This CDR3 spans 17 amino acids. Germline V gene lookup returns CDR1 SGHTA and CDR2 FQGNSA. V was clipped by 5 bases and J by 4 bases; unmatched bases: 11. DNA of the CDR3: TGTGCCAGCAGCCTTACTAGCGGGGGGATTTTTAGAGAGACCCAGTACTTC. Protein: CASSLTSGGIFRETQYF.